This TCR beta chain was profiled in a study of beta chain features in type 1 diabetes (dated by TCRdb to 2017 to 2018). At the level of the whole study: Patients and healthy donors did not differ in mean age, gender distribution, total cell number or subset yield. The study compared TCRB repertoires of sorted circulating CD4+ T cell subsets between recently diagnosed type 1 diabetes patients and matched healthy donors. Regulatory and stem cell-like memory subsets were obtained from only 8 patients and roughly eight healthy donors, while naive and central memory subsets were obtained from all 30 or so donors. A total of 85 million to 140 million sorted cells were examined across all samples, and a strong correlation was observed between cell number per subset and RNA yield.

Overall results and qualifications from the work: HLA sub-analyses involved small numbers of individuals, so any influence of HLA type on TCRB rearrangement remained unresolved. At VDJ recombination sites, type 1 diabetes patients had fewer insertions and more deleted nucleotides, which implies abnormalities in thymic rearrangement. In all four CD4+ subsets, TCRB CDR3 length was moderately but significantly shorter in type 1 diabetes patients. Sequencing cDNA rather than genomic DNA could over-represent highly expressing activated cells, although activation and CD3 levels did not differ between groups. PCR might favor shorter templates, but patient and control samples were amplified and corrected together, so any skew would affect both groups equally. Naive, central memory and regulatory TCRB repertoires appeared to be more similar among patients than among healthy donors.

CDR3 length: 13 amino acids, cysteine to phenylalanine. Only the CDR3 DNA is retained, 39 bases long and in frame from the first base. Ends trimmed: V by 7 bases, J by 6 bases; bases unmatched to a gene: 11. As encoded in the germline V gene, CDR1 is SQVTM while CDR2 is ANQGSEA. Turning to this clone: Its antigen specificity is not known. The sample holds no much larger clone one base away, and base qualities are not on file.

All of the isolated RNA was reverse transcribed with the High Capacity cDNA Reverse Transcription Kit, so expressed TCRB transcripts were sequenced. Naive, central memory and regulatory T cell samples underwent deep immunoSEQ sequencing, averaging around 4 million total reads per sample. Sorted cells were lysed in RLT buffer, and RNA was extracted using DNase-treated RNeasy Micro or Mini kits according to cell number. To prevent cross-contamination, every cell subset was processed on its own, while patient and healthy donor samples were processed together. Using the immunoSEQ multiplex PCR, TCRB sequences were amplified from cDNA into 87-bp fragments spanning the CDR3 region. Amplicons were sequenced on the Illumina HiSeq platform. Per the source publication's procedure: PCR bias was computationally corrected using synthetic template baselines, reads within Hamming distance 2 were collapsed, and singletons that could not be merged were discarded. Reads were aligned against IMGT to assign V, D and J genes, CDR3 length and insertions or deletions at six rearrangement sites. Within each subset, clonotype counts were normalized to sorted cell number, and only after that were true diversity and Gini coefficients computed with the tcR R package. Repertoire sharing was quantified using the overlap coefficient calculated on TCRB nucleotide sequences. Out-of-frame TCRB sequences from naive cells were analyzed as a proxy for the pre-selection repertoire. This is the immuneACCESS table as TCRdb keeps it, with only in-frame sequences that have V and J called. A part of the clones is gone; compared with another copy, unresolved V genes explain less than half, and the rest is unexplained. V and J calls and clone size are those listed in that table; D and trimming were worked out from the DNA. The sample has 350,000 to 450,000 clones on record, approximately 15% of them singletons. About 0.04% of the sample comes from the top ten.

Each donor gave one peripheral blood draw, about 110 mL on average, collected into heparinised tubes. A BD FACSAria II was used to sort naive, central memory, regulatory and stem cell-like memory CD4+ T cells with a panel that included CD45RO, CCR7, CD25, CD127, CD95 and CD27. All sorted populations exceeded 95% purity. PBMCs were isolated right away by Lymphoprep density gradient centrifugation and were stained directly, without culture. To minimize batch effects, samples were stained and sorted in pairs, one healthy donor with one patient per experiment. Sequencing was performed on naive CD4+ T cells from blood. The cell subset or site label for this specimen denotes: true naive CD4+ T cells. The sequence derives from a man aged 25-40 years in good health. Recombination linked TRBV29-1 to TRBJ2-7; 8 bases in between match TRBD1. The nucleotide sequence reads TGCAGCGCGGCGGCAGGGGGCACGGCCGAGCAGTACTTC. The resulting protein is CSAAAGGTAEQYF.